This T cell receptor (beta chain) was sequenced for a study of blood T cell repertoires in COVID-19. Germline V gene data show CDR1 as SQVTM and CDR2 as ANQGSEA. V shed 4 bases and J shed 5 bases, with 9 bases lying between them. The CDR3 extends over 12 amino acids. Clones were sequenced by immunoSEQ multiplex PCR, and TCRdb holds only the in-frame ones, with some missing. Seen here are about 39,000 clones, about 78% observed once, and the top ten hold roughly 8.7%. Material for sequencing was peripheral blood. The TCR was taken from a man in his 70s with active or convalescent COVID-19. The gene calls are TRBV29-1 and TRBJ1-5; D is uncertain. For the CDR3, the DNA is TGCAGCGTTGGGGAGCCGGATCAGCCCCAGCATTTT. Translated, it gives CSVGEPDQPQHF.